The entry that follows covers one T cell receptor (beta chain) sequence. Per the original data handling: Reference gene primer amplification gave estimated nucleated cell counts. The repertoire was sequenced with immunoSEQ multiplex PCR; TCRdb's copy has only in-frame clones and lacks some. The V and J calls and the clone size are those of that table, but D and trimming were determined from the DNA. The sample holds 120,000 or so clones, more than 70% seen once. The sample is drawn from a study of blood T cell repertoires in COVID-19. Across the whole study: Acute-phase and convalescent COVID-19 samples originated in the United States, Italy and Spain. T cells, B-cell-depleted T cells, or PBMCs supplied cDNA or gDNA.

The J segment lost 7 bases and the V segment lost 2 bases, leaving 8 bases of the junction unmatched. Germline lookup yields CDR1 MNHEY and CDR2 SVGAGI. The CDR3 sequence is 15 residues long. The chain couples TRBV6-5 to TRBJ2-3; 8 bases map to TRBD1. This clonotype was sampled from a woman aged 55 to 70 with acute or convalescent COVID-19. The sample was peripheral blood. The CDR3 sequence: CASSYQGASLHTQYF. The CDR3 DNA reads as TGTGCCAGCAGTTACCAGGGGGCGTCGCTCCATACGCAGTATTTT.